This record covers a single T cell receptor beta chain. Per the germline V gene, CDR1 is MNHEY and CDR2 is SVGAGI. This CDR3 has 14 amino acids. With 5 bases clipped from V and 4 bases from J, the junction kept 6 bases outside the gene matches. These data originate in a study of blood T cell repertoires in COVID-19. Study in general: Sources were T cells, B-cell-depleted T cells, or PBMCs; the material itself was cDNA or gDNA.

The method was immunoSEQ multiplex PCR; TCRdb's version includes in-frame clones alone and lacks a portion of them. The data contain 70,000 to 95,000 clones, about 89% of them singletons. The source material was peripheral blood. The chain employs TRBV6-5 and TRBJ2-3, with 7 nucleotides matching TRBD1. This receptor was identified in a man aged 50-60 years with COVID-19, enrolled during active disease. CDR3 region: CASSKQGLADTQYF. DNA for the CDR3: TGTGCCAGCAGTAAACAGGGGCTGGCAGATACGCAGTATTTT.